The 22 T cell receptor beta chains in this list originate from one sample, sequenced in a study of blood T cell repertoires in COVID-19. Libraries were prepared by immunoSEQ multiplex PCR; TCRdb keeps only in-frame clonotypes and omits some of them. The table lists 55,000 to 80,000 clones, around nine tenths of them singletons. Sequencing was performed on peripheral blood. The receptors stem from a man between 65 and 80 years old with acute or convalescent COVID-19.

This chain connects TRBV7-9 to TRBJ2-3; 11 nucleotides line up with TRBD2. This CDR3 spans 16 amino acids. Germline CDR1 and CDR2: SEHNR and FQNEAQ (reference sequence). V lost 3 bases, J lost 2 bases, and 4 bases stayed unmatched. Here the CDR3 reads CASSFTSGRFTDTQYF. The DNA for the CDR3 is TGTGCCAGCAGCTTTACTAGCGGGAGATTCACAGATACGCAGTATTTT.

The CDR3 DNA follows: TGTGCCAGCAGCTCCTCAAAGACTGGCCTTCGGCGCAATGAGCAGTTCTTC. Protein: CASSSSKTGLRRNEQFF. V is TRBV7-3 and J is TRBJ2-1, with D unclear. Trimming shortened V by 4 bases and J by 6 bases, and 22 bases separated the two germline ends. Germline-derived CDR1 and CDR2 are SGHTA and FQGTGA. The CDR3 length is 17 residues.

J is TRBJ2-1 and V is TRBV5-1; 12 positions agree with TRBD2. CDR1 is SGHRS, CDR2 YFSETQ, per germline. This CDR3 has 16 amino acids. With V trimmed by 4 bases and J by 10 bases, 12 bases remained unmatched. The CDR3 protein is CASSPDGLAGFREQFF. The CDR3 nucleotides read TGCGCCAGCAGCCCAGACGGACTAGCGGGGTTTCGGGAGCAGTTCTTC.

The chain recombines TRBV23-1 with TRBJ1-1, with D perhaps TRBD1 (6 bases). TRBV23-1 is an ORF; its function is uncertain. The CDR3 covers 14 residues. Trimming cost V 0 bases and J 3 bases, with 8 bases left between them. The CDR3 here is CASSQSGGDTEAFF. The CDR3 DNA reads TGCGCCAGCAGTCAATCTGGGGGCGACACTGAAGCTTTCTTT.

This clone has a single count. The V gene is TRBV18, the J gene TRBJ1-1; 8 bases are a match to TRBD1. Germline CDR1 and CDR2: KGHSH and LQKENI. The CDR3 length is 14 residues. V trimming: 5 bases; J trimming: 1 base; junction bases outside the gene matches: 3. CDR3 in DNA: TGTGCCAGCTCAGGTGACAGGGGGAACACTGAAGCTTTCTTT. This translates into CASSGDRGNTEAFF.

CDR3: CASSRRDRVGYGYTF. CDR3 coding DNA: TGTGCCAGCAGCCGGCGGGACAGGGTCGGATATGGCTACACCTTC. This chain connects TRBV7-2 to TRBJ1-2; 9 nucleotides agree with TRBD1. CDR3 length: 15 residues. J was trimmed by 5 bases and V by 5 bases; bases with no gene match: 9. Per the germline V gene, CDR1 is SGHTA and CDR2 is FQGNSA. The full variable domain, with the rest looked up from reference TRBV7-2 and TRBJ1-2, is GAGVSQSPSNKVTEKGKDVELRCDPISGHTALYWYRQSLGQGLEFLIYFQGNSAPDKSGLPSDRFSAERTGGSVSTLTIQRTQQEDSAVYLCASSRRDRVGYGYTFGSGTRLTVV.

The CDR3 region is CASREGRVPDTQYF. The CDR3 DNA reads as TGTGCCAGTAGGGAGGGGAGGGTTCCAGATACGCAGTATTTT. This rearrangement joins TRBV19 to TRBJ2-3, with 7 nucleotides matching TRBD2. CDR3 length: 14 residues. Losses at the gene ends were 6 bases for V and 4 bases for J; bases not matched to a gene: 7. Germline V CDR1 and CDR2: LNHDA, SQIVND (reference sequence). Full variable domain (rest looked up from reference TRBV19 and TRBJ2-3): DGGITQSPKYLFRKEGQNVTLSCEQNLNHDAMYWYRQDPGQGLRLIYYSQIVNDFQKGDIAEGYSVSREKKESFPLTVTSAQKNPTAFYLCASREGRVPDTQYFGPGTRLTVL.

This clone appeared a few times. The CDR3 is CASSGPGQQETQYF. The CDR3 DNA reads as TGTGCCAGCAGTGGCCCGGGACAGCAAGAGACCCAGTACTTC. V usage is TRBV28 and J usage is TRBJ2-5; 7 nucleotides line up with TRBD1. CDR1 is MDHEN and CDR2 is SYDVKM in the germline V gene. V trimming: 5 bases; J trimming: 2 bases; junction bases outside the gene matches: 5. The CDR3 sequence is 14 residues long.

The chain uses TRBV6-6 and TRBJ2-2; 7 nucleotides agree with TRBD2. The CDR3 totals 16 residues. CDR1 is MNHNY and CDR2 is SVGAGI in the germline V gene (reference sequence). After removal of 6 bases from V and 0 bases from J, the junction contained 7 bases not matched to a gene. The CDR3 DNA reads TGTGCCAGCAGGGGCAACCTAGCGGCGAACACCGGGGAGCTGTTTTTT. Translated: CASRGNLAANTGELFF.

A single count supports this clone. J is TRBJ2-4 and V is TRBV4-1; D might be TRBD2 (5 bases). Trimming removed 0 bases from V and 6 bases from J, with 18 bases in between. The CDR3 spans 17 residues. CDR1 and CDR2 (germline): MGHRA, YSYEKL. Here the CDR3 DNA reads TGCGCCAGCAGCCAAGATCAGGACTCCCAGCGGAGAAACATTCAGTACTTC. Encoded protein: CASSQDQDSQRRNIQYF.

This clone occurred once. The chain joins TRBV5-1 to TRBJ1-1; 8 bases map to TRBD1. J was trimmed by 14 bases and V by 4 bases; bases with no gene match: 10. Germline CDR1 SGHRS, CDR2 YFSETQ. This CDR3 contains 12 residues. The CDR3 region is CASSRDGQGSFF. The CDR3 nucleotides read TGCGCCAGCAGCCGAGACGGACAGGGCTCCTTCTTT.

J is TRBJ1-2 and V is TRBV14; the D is unclear. Germline lookup yields CDR1 SGHDN and CDR2 FVKESK. With 1 base removed from V and 8 bases from J, the gap between germline ends came to 14 bases. This CDR3 is 14 amino acids long. The CDR3 nucleotides read TGTGCCAGCAGCCAAGTTGGAGGAGGGAGGGGCTACACCTTC. This translates into CASSQVGGGRGYTF.

In its sample, this clone was seen a few times. J is TRBJ1-1 and V is TRBV3-1 (or the pseudogene TRBV3-2); D not certain. CDR3 length: 16 residues. V was clipped by 0 bases and J by 3 bases, with 14 bases between them. Per the germline V gene, CDR1 is LGHDT and CDR2 is YNNKEL (reference sequence). CDR3 DNA: TGTGCCAGCAGCCAAGAAGGGCGGGTAAGTGACACTGAAGCTTTCTTT. Translation: CASSQEGRVSDTEAFF.

A few counts support this clone. The chain employs TRBV11-2 and TRBJ2-7; TRBD1 matches 8 bases. With 5 bases clipped from V and 1 base from J, the junction kept 1 base outside the gene matches. This CDR3 spans 13 amino acids. Germline V CDR1 and CDR2: SGHAT, FQNNGV. CDR3 DNA sequence: TGTGCCAGCAGCAGGGACAGGTCCTACGAGCAGTACTTC. Residues: CASSRDRSYEQYF.

The CDR3 DNA is TGCAGCGTTGCCGGGGCGGGGGAGACCCAGTACTTC. This codes for CSVAGAGETQYF. V and J are TRBV29-1 and TRBJ2-5; D is possibly TRBD2 (6 bases). Trimming removed 4 bases from V and 5 bases from J, with 11 bases in between. CDR3 length: 12 residues. Germline loops: CDR1 SQVTM, CDR2 ANQGSEA.

This clone was seen a handful of times. The chain has TRBV11-2 and TRBJ1-5; no definite D call. The V end lost 1 base, the J end lost 2 bases, and 6 bases lay between the germline ends. This CDR3 is 14 amino acids long. Germline V gene lookup returns CDR1 SGHAT and CDR2 FQNNGV. In DNA, the CDR3 is TGTGCCAGCAGCTTAGGGACTGGCAATCAGCCCCAGCATTTT. Protein: CASSLGTGNQPQHF.

V gene TRBV11-3 combines with J gene TRBJ1-1, with unresolved D. CDR1 and CDR2 from the germline V gene are SGHNT and YENEEA. The V end lost 3 bases, the J end lost 1 base, and 12 bases lay between the germline ends. The CDR3 loop spans 15 amino acids. The CDR3 sequence is CASSLGAYGNTEAFF. The CDR3 DNA sequence: TGTGCCAGCAGCTTGGGAGCGTACGGGAACACTGAAGCTTTCTTT.

The chain is built from TRBV5-1 and TRBJ1-1; 9 bases map to TRBD1. Germline-derived CDR1 and CDR2 are SGHRS and YFSETQ. The V gene end was trimmed by 5 bases and the J gene end by 7 bases; junction bases not matched to a gene: 18. The CDR3 length is 17 residues. Here the CDR3 DNA reads TGCGCCAGCAGACCGCACTTTTCGGGACAGGGTGCCTATGAAGCTTTCTTT. This codes for CASRPHFSGQGAYEAFF.

The chain links TRBV5-1 to TRBJ2-7; D call uncertain. This CDR3 has 14 residues. V gave up 3 bases and J gave up 0 bases, with 10 bases separating them. Germline V gene lookup returns CDR1 SGHRS and CDR2 YFSETQ. The CDR3 DNA reads TGCGCCAGCAGCTCACTGACAAACTCCTACGAGCAGTACTTC. Translating gives CASSSLTNSYEQYF.

The chain uses TRBV5-1 and TRBJ2-2; weak D call: TRBD1 (5 bases). There are 15 residues in the CDR3. V was cut by 1 base and J by 2 bases, with 9 bases left in between. Germline assignment: CDR1 SGHRS and CDR2 YFSETQ. CDR3 sequence: CASSLTGLNTGELFF. CDR3 DNA: TGCGCCAGCAGCTTGACAGGCCTTAACACCGGGGAGCTGTTTTTT.

This clone turned up a few times. The rearrangement joins TRBV6-1 to TRBJ1-2; tentatively, D is TRBD1 (6 bases). Trimming stripped 4 bases from V and 1 base from J, with 19 bases between. CDR1 and CDR2 (germline): MNHNS, SASEGT. This CDR3 comprises 17 residues. CDR3 in DNA: TGTGCCAGCAGTGTTTCATTGGTAACAGGGAGTAACTATGGCTACACCTTC. This translates into CASSVSLVTGSNYGYTF.

This clone occurred once. V usage is TRBV6-6 and J usage is TRBJ1-2, with 7 nucleotides matching TRBD1. Germline assignment: CDR1 MNHNY and CDR2 SVGAGI (reference sequence). CDR3 length equals 14 residues. The trim removed 6 bases at V and 3 bases at J, leaving 7 bases unmatched. This chain's CDR3 is CASRKTGTDYGYTF. In DNA, the CDR3 is TGTGCCAGCAGAAAAACCGGGACAGACTATGGCTACACCTTC.